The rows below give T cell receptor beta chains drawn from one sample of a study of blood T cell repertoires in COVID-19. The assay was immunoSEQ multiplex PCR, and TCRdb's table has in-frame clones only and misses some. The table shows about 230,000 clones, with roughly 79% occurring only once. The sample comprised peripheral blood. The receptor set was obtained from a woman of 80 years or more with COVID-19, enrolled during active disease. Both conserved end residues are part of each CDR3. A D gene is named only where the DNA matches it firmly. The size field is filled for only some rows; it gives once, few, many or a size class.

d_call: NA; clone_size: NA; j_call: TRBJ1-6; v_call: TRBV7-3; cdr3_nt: TGTGCCAGCAGCCGTTCCGGCTCCTATAATTCACCCCTCCACTTT; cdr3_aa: CASSRSGSYNSPLHF
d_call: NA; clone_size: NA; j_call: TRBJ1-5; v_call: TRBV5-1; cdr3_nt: TGTGCCAGCAGCTCCGGCGGGGGGCGCGACCAGCCCCAGCATTTT; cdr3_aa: CASSSGGGRDQPQHF
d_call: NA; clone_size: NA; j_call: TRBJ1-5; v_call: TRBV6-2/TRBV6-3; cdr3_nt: TGTGCCAGCAGTTACAGCGATCAGGGGAAACTCAACAGTCAGCCCCAGCATTTT; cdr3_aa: CASSYSDQGKLNSQPQHF
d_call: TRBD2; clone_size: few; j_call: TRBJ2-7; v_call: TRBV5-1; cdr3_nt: TGCGCCAGCAGCTTGGGGGGACTAGCGGGGCGGTACGAGCAGTACTTC; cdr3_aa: CASSLGGLAGRYEQYF
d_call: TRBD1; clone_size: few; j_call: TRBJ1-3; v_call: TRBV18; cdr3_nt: TGTGCCAGCTCACCAATCCCGACAGGGGATGGAAACACCATATATTTT; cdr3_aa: CASSPIPTGDGNTIYF
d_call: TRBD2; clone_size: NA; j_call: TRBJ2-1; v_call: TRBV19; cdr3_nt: TGTGCCAGTAGAGACGGACTAGCGGCATACAATGAGCAGTTCTTC; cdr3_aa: CASRDGLAAYNEQFF
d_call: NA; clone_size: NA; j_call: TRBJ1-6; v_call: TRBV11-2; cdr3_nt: TGTGCCAGCAGCTACGGTGGGCAGGGTAATTCACCCCTCCACTTT; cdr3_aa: CASSYGGQGNSPLHF
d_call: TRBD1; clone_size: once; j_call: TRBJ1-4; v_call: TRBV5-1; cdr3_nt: TGCGCCAGCAGCTTCGGACAGGGAAATGAAAAACTGTTTTTT; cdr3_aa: CASSFGQGNEKLFF
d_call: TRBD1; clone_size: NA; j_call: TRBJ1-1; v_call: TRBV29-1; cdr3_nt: TGCAGCGCCGCGGGACAGATGAACACTGAAGCTTTCTTT; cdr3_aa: CSAAGQMNTEAFF
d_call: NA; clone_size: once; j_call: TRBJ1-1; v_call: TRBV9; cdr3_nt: TGTGCCAGCAGCGTTCAGGGGTCGAACACTGAAGCTTTCTTT; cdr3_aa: CASSVQGSNTEAFF
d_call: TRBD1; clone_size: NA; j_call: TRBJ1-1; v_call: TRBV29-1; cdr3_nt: TGCAGCGTTGAAGGACAGGGGATGAAAACGGGGGCTTTCTTT; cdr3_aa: CSVEGQGMKTGAFF
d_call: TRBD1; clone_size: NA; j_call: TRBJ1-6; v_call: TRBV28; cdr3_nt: TGTGCCAGCAGTGACAGCAGGGGGCGGAATTCACCCCTCCACTTT; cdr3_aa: CASSDSRGRNSPLHF
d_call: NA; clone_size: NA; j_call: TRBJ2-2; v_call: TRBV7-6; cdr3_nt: TGTGCCAGCAGCTGGACAAACACCGGGGAGCTGTTTTTT; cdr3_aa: CASSWTNTGELFF
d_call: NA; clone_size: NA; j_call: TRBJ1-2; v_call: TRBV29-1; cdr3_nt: TGCAGCGTAGGAGGGATAGACTATGGCTACACCTTC; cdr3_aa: CSVGGIDYGYTF
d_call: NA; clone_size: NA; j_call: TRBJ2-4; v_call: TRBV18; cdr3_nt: TGTGCCAGCTCACCACCGTCTCTCCCCATTCAGTACTTC; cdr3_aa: CASSPPSLPIQYF
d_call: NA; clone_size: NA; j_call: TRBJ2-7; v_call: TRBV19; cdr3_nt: TGTGCCAGTAGTGCGATTACAGGGGGGGGTGCGGAGCAGTACTTC; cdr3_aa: CASSAITGGGAEQYF
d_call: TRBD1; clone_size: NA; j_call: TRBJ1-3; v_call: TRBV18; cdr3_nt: TGTGCCAGCTCACCCGGGACAGGGACTTCTGGAAACACCATATATTTT; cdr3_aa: CASSPGTGTSGNTIYF
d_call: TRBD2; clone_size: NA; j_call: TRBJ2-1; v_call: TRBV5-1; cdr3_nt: TGCGCCAGCAGCACAGGACTAGCGGGAGTCTACAATGAGCAGTTCTTC; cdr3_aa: CASSTGLAGVYNEQFF
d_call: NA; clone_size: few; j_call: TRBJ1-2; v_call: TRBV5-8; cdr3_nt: TGTGCCAGCAGTCTTGGAGGGGTTCAAGTATTATATGGCTACACCTTC; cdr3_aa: CASSLGGVQVLYGYTF
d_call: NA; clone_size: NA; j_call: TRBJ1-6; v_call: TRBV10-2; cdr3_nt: TGCGCCAGTCTATCCCGGGACTTTAATTCACCCCTCCACTTT; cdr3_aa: CASLSRDFNSPLHF
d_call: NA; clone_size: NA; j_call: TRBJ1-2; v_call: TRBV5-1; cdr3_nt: TGCGCCAGCAGCCCTGGACAGAAGAAGGCGGGCTACACCTTC; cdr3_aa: CASSPGQKKAGYTF
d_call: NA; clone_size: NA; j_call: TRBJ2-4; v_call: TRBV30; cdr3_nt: TGTGCCTGGAGTCGGGGGGCCAAAAACATTCAGTACTTC; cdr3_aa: CAWSRGAKNIQYF
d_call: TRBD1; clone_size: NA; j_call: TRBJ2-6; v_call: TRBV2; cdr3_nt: TGTGCCACCTCCCGGGACAGTCAGGTGGGGGCCAACGTCCTGACTTTC; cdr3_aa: CATSRDSQVGANVLTF
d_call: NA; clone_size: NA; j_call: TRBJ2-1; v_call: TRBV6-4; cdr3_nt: TGTGCCAGCAGCCGGTGGCCCGACTCCGAGCAGTTCTTC; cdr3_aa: CASSRWPDSEQFF
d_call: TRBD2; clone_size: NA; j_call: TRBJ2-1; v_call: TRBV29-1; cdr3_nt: TGCAGCGTCCGAACTAGCGGGGCCTACAATGAGCAGTTCTTC; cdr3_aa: CSVRTSGAYNEQFF
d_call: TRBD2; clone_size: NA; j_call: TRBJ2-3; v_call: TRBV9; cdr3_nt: TGTGCCAGCAGCGCAACCGGGACTACAACAGATACGCAGTATTTT; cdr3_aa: CASSATGTTTDTQYF
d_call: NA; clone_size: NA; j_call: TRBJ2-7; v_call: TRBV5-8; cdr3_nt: TGTGCCAGCAGCCCTCGGCATGGAGGCTCCTACGAGCAGTACTTC; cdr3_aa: CASSPRHGGSYEQYF
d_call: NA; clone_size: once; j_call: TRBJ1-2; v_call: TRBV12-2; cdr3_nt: TGTGCAAGTCGCTCCCTCCTAAGGTACAGGGAGTCTTGGGTCGCTGGCTACACCTTC; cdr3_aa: CASRSLLRYRESWVAGYTF